The 7 T cell receptor beta chains presented below share a single source sample, sequenced in a study of Graves' ophthalmopathy and Graves' hyperthyroidism. Using RNA transcripts, the TCR beta CDR3 regions were amplified. HTBI primers served in a first-round RT-PCR, which a second-round multiplex PCR followed. TCRdb ran MiXCR on the multiplex PCR reads and lists one entry per CDR3 protein. The table has about 400,000 distinct CDR3 sequences, around 21% seen once; the top ten hold around 3.2%. The material sequenced was peripheral blood. These receptors were collected from a woman aged 18 to 35 with stable Graves' hyperthyroidism.

The sample holds many counts of this clonotype. The CDR3: CASSPWTGTEAFF. DNA of the CDR3: TGTGCCAGCAGTCCCTGGACGGGGACTGAAGCTTTCTTT. This rearrangement joins TRBV27 to TRBJ1-1; D not resolved. Trimming took off 5 bases at V and 5 bases at J, with 12 bases between the two ends. This CDR3 region has 13 residues. Germline CDR1 reads MNHEY; CDR2 reads SMNVEV (reference sequence).

This clonotype was seen a handful of times. This sequence joins TRBV7-2 and TRBJ2-7, with 11 bases lining up with TRBD2. Per germline, CDR1 SGHTA and CDR2 FQGNSA. The CDR3 consists of 14 residues. Losses at the gene ends were 5 bases for V and 6 bases for J; bases not matched to a gene: 6. The CDR3 reads CASSETSGRSEQYF. CDR3 coding DNA: TGTGCCAGCAGCGAAACTAGCGGGAGAAGCGAGCAGTACTTC.

The rearrangement joins TRBV28 to TRBJ1-5; 8 bases align to TRBD1. Germline V gene lookup returns CDR1 MDHEN and CDR2 SYDVKM. This CDR3 has 13 residues. The DNA for the CDR3 is TGTGCATCAGGGGGCAGAACGGGTCAGCCCCAGCATTTT. Its protein product is CASGGRTGQPQHF.

The table lists this clonotype with many counts. Germline and junction disagree at one end, which may indicate a read error. This rearrangement joins TRBV6-5 to TRBJ1-1, with TRBD1 matching 7 bases. Germline CDR1 is MNHEY and CDR2 is SVGAGI. The CDR3 is made up of 15 amino acids. The CDR3 nucleotides are TGTGCCATCAGTTCCTCGAACAGGGGGAACACTGAAGCTTTCTTT. As protein: CAISSSNRGNTEAFF.

In this sample, this clonotype turned up many times. The genes are TRBV6-5 and TRBJ1-2, with D possibly TRBD1 on 6 matching bases. With 2 bases removed from V and 0 bases from J, the gap between germline ends came to 7 bases. The germline CDR1 and CDR2 sequences are MNHEY and SVGAGI. The CDR3 loop spans 14 amino acids. DNA of the CDR3: TGTGCCAGCAGTTACGGGGGGCCTAACTATGGCTACACCTTC. It is translated as CASSYGGPNYGYTF.

The J gene is TRBJ2-7, the V gene TRBV12-3 or TRBV12-4, with D perhaps TRBD1 (5 bases). This CDR3 region has 13 residues. V was cut by 5 bases and J by 0 bases, with 8 bases left in between. The CDR3 bases are TGTGCCAGCAGTAATCAGGGCTCCTACGAGCAGTACTTC. Encoded protein: CASSNQGSYEQYF.

This clonotype was counted ten times or more. The V gene is TRBV12-3 or TRBV12-4, the J gene TRBJ2-5; 9 bases fit TRBD2. The ends lost 7 bases at V and 4 bases at J; junction bases unmatched: 7. The CDR3 sequence is 14 residues long. CDR3 loop: CASNVAGVGETQYF. The CDR3, as DNA: TGTGCCAGCAACGTAGCGGGAGTGGGAGAGACCCAGTACTTC.